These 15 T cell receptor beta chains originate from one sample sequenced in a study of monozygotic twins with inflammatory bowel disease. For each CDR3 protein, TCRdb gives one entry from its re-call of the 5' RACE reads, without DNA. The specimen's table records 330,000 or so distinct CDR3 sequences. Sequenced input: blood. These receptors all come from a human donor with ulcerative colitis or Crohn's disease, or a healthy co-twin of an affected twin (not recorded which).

The CDR3: CSVEGAPGREAFF. The chain recombines TRBV29-1 with TRBJ1-1; TCRdb lists TRBD1, though no DNA is available to test this call. This CDR3 is built from 13 residues. The germline V gene has CDR1 SQVTM and CDR2 ANQGSEA.

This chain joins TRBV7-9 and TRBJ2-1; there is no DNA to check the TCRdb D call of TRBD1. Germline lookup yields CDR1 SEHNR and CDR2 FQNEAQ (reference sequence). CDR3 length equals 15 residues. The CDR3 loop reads CASSLKPGTHNEQFF.

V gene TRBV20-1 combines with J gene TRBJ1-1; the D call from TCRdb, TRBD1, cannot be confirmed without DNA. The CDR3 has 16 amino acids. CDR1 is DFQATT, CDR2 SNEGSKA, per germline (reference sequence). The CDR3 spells CSARPVPDRLNTEAFF.

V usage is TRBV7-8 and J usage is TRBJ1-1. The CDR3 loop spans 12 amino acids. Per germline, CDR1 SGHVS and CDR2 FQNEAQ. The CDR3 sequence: CASSGSYTEAFF.

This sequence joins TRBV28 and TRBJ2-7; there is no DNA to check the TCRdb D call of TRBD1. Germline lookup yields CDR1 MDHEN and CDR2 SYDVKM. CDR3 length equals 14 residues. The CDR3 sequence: CASRPFGASYEQYF.

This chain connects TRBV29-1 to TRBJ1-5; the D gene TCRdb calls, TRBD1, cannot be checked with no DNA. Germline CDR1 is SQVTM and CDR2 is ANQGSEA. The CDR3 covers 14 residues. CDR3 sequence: CSVKLDRGNQPQHF.

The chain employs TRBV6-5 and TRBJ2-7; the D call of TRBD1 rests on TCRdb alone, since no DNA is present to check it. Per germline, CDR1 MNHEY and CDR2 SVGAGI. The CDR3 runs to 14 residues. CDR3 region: CASSSGGSTYEQYF.

CDR3 sequence reads: CASSPTGPQSAQHF. The V gene is TRBV12-3 or TRBV12-4, the J gene TRBJ1-5; no DNA is available, so the TRBD1 call from TCRdb remains unchecked. The CDR3 length is 14 residues.

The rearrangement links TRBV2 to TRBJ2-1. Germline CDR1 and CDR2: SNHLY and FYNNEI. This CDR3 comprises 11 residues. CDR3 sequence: CASGYFNEQFF.

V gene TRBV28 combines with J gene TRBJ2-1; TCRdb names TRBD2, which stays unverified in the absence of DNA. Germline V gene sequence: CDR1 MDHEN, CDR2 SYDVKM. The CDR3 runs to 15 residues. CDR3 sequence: CASSGGGSSYNEQFF.

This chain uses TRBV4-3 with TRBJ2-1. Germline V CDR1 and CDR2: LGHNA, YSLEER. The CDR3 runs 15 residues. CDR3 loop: CASSRSPGSYNEQFF.

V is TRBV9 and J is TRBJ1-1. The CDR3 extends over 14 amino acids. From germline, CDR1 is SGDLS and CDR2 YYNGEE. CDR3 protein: CASSQSDPSTEAFF.

CDR3 amino acids: CASSEPIQLHTGELFF. This rearrangement joins TRBV6-4 to TRBJ2-2. The germline CDR1 and CDR2 sequences are MRHNA and SNTAGT. The CDR3 sequence is 16 residues long.

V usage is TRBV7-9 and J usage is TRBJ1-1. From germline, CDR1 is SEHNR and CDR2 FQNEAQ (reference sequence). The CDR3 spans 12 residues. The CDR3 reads CASSWRDTEAFF.

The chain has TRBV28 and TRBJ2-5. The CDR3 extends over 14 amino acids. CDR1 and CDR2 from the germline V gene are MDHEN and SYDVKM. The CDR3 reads CASSPTKGLETQYF.